This TCR beta chain was obtained from a study of T cells after yellow fever vaccination. General observations from the study: Repertoires obtained by FACS sorting could include abundant clonotypes that entered as contaminants from the bulk population.

This clonotype was seen more than once but under ten times. The target antigen is unknown. Using its own MiXCR run on the 5' RACE reads, TCRdb lists one record per CDR3 protein. The sample contains about 260,000 distinct CDR3 sequences, 10% to 15% of which appear only once. Looked up from germline, CDR1 is MNHEY and CDR2 is SVGAGI. The V end lost 2 bases, the J end lost 3 bases, and 8 bases lay between the germline ends. The CDR3 is 15 residues long. The source material was CD4+ T cells sorted from PBMCs, sampled 45 days after the yellow fever booster vaccination. This clonotype was sampled from a man aged 25 to 45 who received the YFV17D yellow fever vaccine. This chain links TRBV6-5 with TRBJ1-6; D not certain. CDR3 protein: CASSYSGDYNSPLHF. The CDR3 coding sequence is TGTGCCAGCAGTTACAGCGGCGACTATAATTCACCCCTCCACTTT.